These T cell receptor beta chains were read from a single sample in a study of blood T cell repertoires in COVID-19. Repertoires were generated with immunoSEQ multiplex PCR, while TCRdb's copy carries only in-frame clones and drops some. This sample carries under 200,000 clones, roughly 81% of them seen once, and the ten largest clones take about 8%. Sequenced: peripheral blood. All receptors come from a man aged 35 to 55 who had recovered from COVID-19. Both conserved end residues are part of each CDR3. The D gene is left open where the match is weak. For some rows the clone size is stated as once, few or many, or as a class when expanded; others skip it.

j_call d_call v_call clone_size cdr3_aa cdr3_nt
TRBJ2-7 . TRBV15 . CATSRGDWAGEQYF TGTGCCACCAGCAGGGGGGACTGGGCGGGGGAGCAGTACTTC
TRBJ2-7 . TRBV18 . CASSDSGGEQYF TGTGCCAGCTCAGACTCAGGGGGGGAGCAGTACTTC
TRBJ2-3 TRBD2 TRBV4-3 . CASSQDRRTRGKITQYF TGCGCCAGCAGCCAAGATCGTCGGACTAGGGGAAAGATCACGCAGTATTTT
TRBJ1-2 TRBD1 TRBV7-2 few CASSPAGTGHYGYTF TGTGCCAGCAGCCCAGCAGGGACAGGACACTATGGCTACACCTTC
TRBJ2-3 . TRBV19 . CASSPGGLDTQYF TGTGCCAGTAGCCCCGGGGGGCTAGATACGCAGTATTTT
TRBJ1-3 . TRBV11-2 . CASSLGADTIYF TGTGCCAGCAGCTTAGGTGCGGACACCATATATTTT
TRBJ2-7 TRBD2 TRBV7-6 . CASSQTSGSEQYF TGTGCCAGCAGCCAGACTAGCGGGAGCGAGCAGTACTTC
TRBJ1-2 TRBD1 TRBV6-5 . CASSYPRRTGGYGYTF TGTGCCAGCAGTTACCCAAGGAGGACAGGTGGATATGGCTACACCTTC
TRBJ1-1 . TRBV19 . CASSHVVQANTEAFF TGTGCCAGTAGTCATGTGGTGCAAGCGAACACTGAAGCTTTCTTT
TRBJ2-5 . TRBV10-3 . CAISESGTETQYF TGTGCCATCAGTGAGTCGGGCACAGAGACCCAGTACTTC
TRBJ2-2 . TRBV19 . CASRVGVTGELFF TGTGCCAGTAGGGTCGGTGTCACCGGGGAGCTGTTTTTT
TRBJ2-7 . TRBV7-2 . CASSLGTGTFGEQYF TGTGCCAGCAGCTTGGGCACAGGGACCTTTGGTGAGCAGTACTTC
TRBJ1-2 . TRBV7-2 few CASSLAQGYSDYTF TGTGCCAGCAGCTTAGCACAGGGCTATAGTGACTACACCTTC
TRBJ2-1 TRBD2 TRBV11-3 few CASRGAAGGSSYNEQFF TGTGCCAGCAGGGGCGCAGCGGGGGGTTCCTCCTACAATGAGCAGTTCTTC
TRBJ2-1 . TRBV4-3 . CASSQDVGGGNDEQFF TGCGCCAGCAGCCAAGACGTGGGAGGCGGGAACGATGAGCAGTTCTTC
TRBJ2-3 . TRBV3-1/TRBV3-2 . CASSQDLGSGWQYF TGTGCCAGCAGCCAAGATCTGGGGTCGGGATGGCAGTATTTT
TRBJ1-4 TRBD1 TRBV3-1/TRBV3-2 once CASSRKLGTGRINEKLFF TGTGCCAGCAGCCGTAAGTTAGGGACAGGGAGAATAAATGAAAAACTGTTTTTT
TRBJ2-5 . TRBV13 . CASSSLSRQETQYF TGTGCCAGCAGCTCTTTGAGCCGCCAAGAGACCCAGTACTTC
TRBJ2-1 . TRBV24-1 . CATSDLDRGGNEQFF TGTGCCACCAGTGATTTGGACAGAGGAGGGAATGAGCAGTTCTTC
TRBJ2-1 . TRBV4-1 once CASSQVVGGNNEQFF TGCGCCAGCAGCCAAGTGGTAGGAGGCAACAATGAGCAGTTCTTC
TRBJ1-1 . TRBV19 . CASSHTTGTEAFF TGTGCCAGTAGTCATACCACGGGGACTGAAGCTTTCTTT
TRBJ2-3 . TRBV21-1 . CASKGVLIRSGEPPSTDTQYF TGTGCCAGCAAAGGGGTGTTAATAAGGAGCGGGGAACCTCCTAGCACAGATACGCAGTATTTT
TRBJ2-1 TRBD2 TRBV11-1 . CASSPWGGTSGEQFF TGTGCCAGCAGCCCCTGGGGGGGGACTAGCGGAGAGCAGTTCTTC
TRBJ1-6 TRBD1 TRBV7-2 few CASSLGQGDSPLHF TGTGCCAGCAGCCTCGGACAGGGAGATTCACCCCTCCACTTT
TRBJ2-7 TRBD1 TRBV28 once CASSLFSVYGQGVYEQYF TGTGCCAGCAGTTTATTCTCAGTCTACGGACAGGGCGTCTACGAGCAGTACTTC